Listed below are T cell receptor beta chains from one sample, sequenced in a study of prognosis after radiotherapy for stage I lung cancer. TCRdb redid the calling of the multiplex PCR reads with MiXCR, one entry per CDR3 protein. The sample holds roughly 30,000 distinct CDR3 sequences; 40% to 50% are singletons and the top ten take approximately 15%. This specimen was PBMCs, taken before or after stereotactic body radiation therapy (not recorded which). The receptors stem from a donor aged 50 or older with non-small cell lung cancer. Both conserved end residues are part of each CDR3. Expanded clones are given a class, and other clones once, few, many or no size at all.

V: TRBV4-1
size: .
CDR3: CASSPSGAVRTGKNIQYF

V: TRBV9
size: many
CDR3: CASTPSRGRQETQYF

V: TRBV10-3
size: few
CDR3: CAISERNTEAFF

V: TRBV19
size: .
CDR3: CASSTPRPISGPFTGELFF

V: TRBV19
size: .
CDR3: CASSIAGRQGCEQFF

V: TRBV25-1
size: .
CDR3: CASSSRHGRTSGGTGEQFF

V: TRBV3-1
size: many
CDR3: CASSQGVLAGFEETQYF

V: TRBV9
size: many
CDR3: CASSADVTYNEQFF

V: TRBV12-3/TRBV12-4
size: once
CDR3: CASSFRAGGLTGELFF

V: TRBV28
size: many
CDR3: CASGKGQGLNTEAFF

V: TRBV20-1
size: .
CDR3: CSASSGFETEAFF

V: TRBV7-9
size: many
CDR3: CASSYQGVETQYF

V: TRBV30
size: many
CDR3: CAWVPRGDTQYF

V: TRBV19
size: many
CDR3: CASSIYPGQENYGYTF

V: TRBV24-1
size: .
CDR3: CATSYLQGLHEQYF

V: TRBV5-1
size: medium-sized
CDR3: CASSSLGGNEQFF

V: TRBV11-3
size: few
CDR3: CASSLREGSYHSGNTIYF

V: TRBV20-1
size: .
CDR3: CSARDQSGTSVRTDTQYF